Shown below are 21 T cell receptor beta chains from a single sample sequenced in a study of T-cell memory formation after mild COVID-19. Each CDR3 protein is one row after TCRdb ran MiXCR on the 5' RACE reads. The sample contains 350,000 to 500,000 distinct CDR3 sequences, about a sixth of which appear only once. Sequenced input: PBMCs or a T cell subset sorted from them (not recorded which). These TCRs come from a man between 18 and 35 years old who had mild COVID-19 (a few samples of this study predate the infection). Cell type and time point are not known.

This chain joins TRBV29-1 and TRBJ2-1; D assignment may be TRBD1 or TRBD2 (6 bases each). Looked up from germline, CDR1 is SQVTM and CDR2 is ANQGSEA. V was cut by 1 base and J by 10 bases, with 20 bases left in between. The length of the CDR3 is 15 residues. The CDR3 coding sequence is TGCAGCGTTGAAGGGCACCAGGCGCTGGGGGGCGAGCAGTTCTTC. Its protein is CSVEGHQALGGEQFF.

The chain joins TRBV5-1 to TRBJ1-1, with 7 bases identical to TRBD1. The CDR3 has 17 residues. V dropped 0 bases and J dropped 4; count of bases not matched to a gene: 12. Germline loops: CDR1 SGHRS, CDR2 YFSETQ. The CDR3 loop is CASSLGYVETGITEAFF. The CDR3 DNA follows: TGCGCCAGCAGCTTGGGGTATGTAGAGACAGGGATCACTGAAGCTTTCTTT.

The chain is built from TRBV6-2 or TRBV6-3 and TRBJ2-7; no reliable D call. CDR3 size: 15 residues. V gave up 2 bases and J gave up 4 bases, with 15 bases separating them. Germline V gives CDR1 MNHEY, CDR2 SVGEGT. The CDR3 sequence: CASSYVGSGPYEQYV. The CDR3 nucleotides read TGTGCCAGCAGTTACGTGGGCAGTGGCCCTTACGAGCAGTACGTC.

The table lists this clonotype with many counts. This rearrangement joins TRBV5-1 to TRBJ2-7; perhaps TRBD2 as D (6 bases). Trimming took 4 bases from V and 1 from J, leaving 15 bases between them. This CDR3 has 15 residues. Germline V gene lookup returns CDR1 SGHRS and CDR2 YFSETQ. CDR3 DNA: TGCGCCAGCAGCCTTAACCCTCGGGGGTCCTACGAGCAGTACTTC. Its protein is CASSLNPRGSYEQYF.

The chain couples TRBV27 to TRBJ1-5; D gene ambiguous. Trimming removed 3 bases at V and 9 bases at J, with 9 bases between. This CDR3 spans 12 amino acids. Germline values: CDR1 MNHEY, CDR2 SMNVEV (reference sequence). CDR3 loop: CASSLAGGPQHF. The CDR3 DNA reads as TGTGCCAGCAGTTTGGCCGGCGGGCCCCAGCATTTT.

The chain is built from TRBV5-8 and TRBJ1-1, with TRBD1 as a possible D gene (5 bases). CDR1 and CDR2 from the germline V gene are SGHTS and YDEGEE. The CDR3 spans 14 residues. V lost 4 bases to trimming and J lost 4 bases, with 14 bases between them. The CDR3 DNA reads TGTGCCAGCAGCCCGAGGGGCAGGGCCACTGAAGCTTTCTTT. Translated: CASSPRGRATEAFF.

The V gene is TRBV15, the J gene TRBJ2-7; TRBD1 matches at 7 bases. This CDR3 has 14 amino acids. V lost 0 bases to trimming and J lost 5 bases; unmatched junction nucleotides: 4. Germline V lookup: CDR1 LNHNV, CDR2 YYDKDF (reference sequence). CDR3 nucleotide sequence: TGTGCCACCAGCAGAGACAGGGGGACGGACGAGCAGTACGTC. This translates into CATSRDRGTDEQYV.

On this clonotype itself: At one boundary the junction diverges from the germline segment, which might be a read error. The chain carries TRBV10-3 and TRBJ2-7; tentative D call: TRBD2 (5 bases). The CDR3 has 14 amino acids. The V gene's germline CDR1 is ENHRY and CDR2 SYGVKD. CDR3 sequence reads: CATSENPGAVEQYF. The DNA for the CDR3 is TGTGCCACCAGTGAGAACCCAGGAGCGGTCGAGCAGTACTTC.

The chain joins TRBV7-2 to TRBJ1-6, with a possible D match to TRBD1 (5 bases). The CDR3 consists of 15 residues. CDR1 is SGHTA, CDR2 FQGNSA, per germline. V gave up 2 bases and J gave up 6 bases, with 11 bases separating them. This CDR3 reads CASSLRGRSNSPLHF. The CDR3 DNA follows: TGTGCCAGCAGCTTACGGGGACGGAGTAATTCACCCCTCCACTTT.

The chain employs TRBV7-9 and TRBJ1-6, with TRBD1 identical over 9 bases. Germline CDR1 reads SEHNR; CDR2 reads FQNEAQ (reference sequence). CDR3 length: 16 residues. The junction had 7 bases not matched to a gene; V was cut back by 4 bases and J by 6 bases. The CDR3 DNA follows: TGTGCCAGCAGCTCCGGACAGGGGAATTTTAATTCACCCCTCCACTTT. Translated: CASSSGQGNFNSPLHF. Drawing the rest from reference TRBV7-9 and TRBJ1-6, the complete variable domain is DTGVSQNPRHKITKRGQNVTFRCDPISEHNRLYWYRQTLGQGPEFLTYFQNEAQLEKSRLLSDRFSAERPKGSFSTLEIQRTEQGDSAMYLCASSSGQGNFNSPLHFGNGTRLTVT.

V is TRBV7-2 and J is TRBJ2-1; a weak D match, TRBD2 (5 bases). Trimming took off 6 bases at V and 4 bases at J, with 19 bases between the two ends. From germline, CDR1 is SGHTA and CDR2 FQGNSA. This CDR3 is 16 amino acids long. DNA of the CDR3: TGTGCCAGCAGTCTAGCCCCGTCGGTTCCATACAATGAGCAGTTCTTC. Translated, it gives CASSLAPSVPYNEQFF.

This rearrangement joins TRBV28 to TRBJ2-5; unclear D gene. This CDR3 is 11 amino acids long. CDR1 MDHEN and CDR2 SYDVKM come from the germline V gene. The V and J ends lost 1 base and 7 bases respectively, with 4 bases between them. The CDR3 sequence: CASSLYGTQYF. CDR3 bases: TGTGCCAGCAGTTTATATGGGACCCAGTACTTC.

This clonotype was found a few times. The genes are TRBV12-3 or TRBV12-4 and TRBJ1-5; tentatively, D is TRBD1 (5 bases). The CDR3 is made up of 15 amino acids. The V end lost 6 bases, the J end lost 7 bases, and 19 bases lay between the germline ends. The CDR3 DNA reads as TGTGCCAGCAGCAGCTATCCCGGAGCAGGGCAGCCCCAGCATTTT. As protein: CASSSYPGAGQPQHF.

This clonotype was seen more than once but under ten times. The gene calls are TRBV18 and TRBJ2-2; maybe TRBD2 (6 bases). The CDR3 runs 17 residues. CDR1 is KGHSH and CDR2 is LQKENI in the germline V gene. V lost 1 base to trimming and J lost 4 bases, with 16 bases between them. The CDR3 coding sequence is TGTGCCAGCTCACCACATGCCCCTAGCGAAACCACCGGGGAGCTGTTTTTT. Its protein product is CASSPHAPSETTGELFF.

The rearrangement uses TRBV6-5 and TRBJ1-1; TRBD1 matches 7 bases. CDR3 size: 14 residues. Germline CDR1 and CDR2: MNHEY and SVGAGI. The J segment lost 1 base and the V segment lost 9 bases, leaving 8 bases of the junction unmatched. The chain's CDR3 is CARVPRDRNTEAFF. The DNA of the CDR3 is TGTGCCAGGGTGCCCCGGGACAGGAACACTGAAGCTTTCTTT.

The chain employs TRBV4-1 and TRBJ2-7, with a possible D match to TRBD1 (6 bases). CDR3 size: 14 residues. Germline values: CDR1 MGHRA, CDR2 YSYEKL. Trimming pared 4 bases from V and 3 bases from J, leaving 13 bases between. CDR3 nucleotide sequence: TGCGCCAGCAGCCCGTGGGGCAGGGGCTACGAGCAGTACTTC. Translation: CASSPWGRGYEQYF.

This rearrangement joins TRBV4-1 to TRBJ1-2, with TRBD1 as a possible D gene (6 bases). The V gene lost 0 bases and the J gene lost 5 bases, with 16 bases spanning the gap. The CDR3 spans 16 residues. Per the germline V gene, CDR1 is MGHRA and CDR2 is YSYEKL. DNA for the CDR3: TGCGCCAGCAGCCAAGATCGGGGGGGCGGTTTATATGGCTACACCTTC. This codes for CASSQDRGGGLYGYTF.

CDR3: CASSQLDSTDTQYF. The CDR3 nucleotides read TGTGCCAGCAGCCAACTGGACAGCACAGATACGCAGTATTTT. V is TRBV14 and J is TRBJ2-3; D unclear. Germline assignment: CDR1 SGHDN and CDR2 FVKESK. V was cut by 2 bases and J by 0 bases, with 6 bases left in between. This CDR3 has 14 residues.

This chain joins TRBV7-9 and TRBJ2-5; no reliable D call. This CDR3 has 13 residues. CDR1 and CDR2 (germline): SEHNR, FQNEAQ (reference sequence). V shed 3 bases and J shed 4 bases, with 9 bases lying between them. The CDR3 nucleotides are TGTGCCAGCAGCTTCACTGCGTTAGAGACCCAGTACTTC. Translation: CASSFTALETQYF.

The rearrangement uses TRBV5-6 and TRBJ2-5; D not certain. CDR3 size: 11 residues. Germline CDR1 and CDR2: SGHDT and YYEEEE. V was pared by 4 bases and J by 7 bases, with 8 bases between. CDR3 sequence: CASSSIRTQYF. The CDR3 region has the DNA TGTGCCAGCAGCAGTATCCGGACCCAGTACTTC.

This chain joins TRBV19 and TRBJ2-7; D remains ambiguous. The CDR3 contains 15 residues. The germline V gene has CDR1 LNHDA and CDR2 SQIVND (reference sequence). Trimming shortened V by 5 bases and J by 2 bases, and 16 bases separated the two germline ends. The CDR3 here is CASSETYGSPYEQYF. Here the CDR3 DNA reads TGTGCCAGTAGTGAGACCTATGGGTCTCCCTACGAGCAGTACTTC. The full variable domain, rest sourced from reference TRBV19 and TRBJ2-7, is DGGITQSPKYLFRKEGQNVTLSCEQNLNHDAMYWYRQDPGQGLRLIYYSQIVNDFQKGDIAEGYSVSREKKESFPLTVTSAQKNPTAFYLCASSETYGSPYEQYFGPGTRLTVT.